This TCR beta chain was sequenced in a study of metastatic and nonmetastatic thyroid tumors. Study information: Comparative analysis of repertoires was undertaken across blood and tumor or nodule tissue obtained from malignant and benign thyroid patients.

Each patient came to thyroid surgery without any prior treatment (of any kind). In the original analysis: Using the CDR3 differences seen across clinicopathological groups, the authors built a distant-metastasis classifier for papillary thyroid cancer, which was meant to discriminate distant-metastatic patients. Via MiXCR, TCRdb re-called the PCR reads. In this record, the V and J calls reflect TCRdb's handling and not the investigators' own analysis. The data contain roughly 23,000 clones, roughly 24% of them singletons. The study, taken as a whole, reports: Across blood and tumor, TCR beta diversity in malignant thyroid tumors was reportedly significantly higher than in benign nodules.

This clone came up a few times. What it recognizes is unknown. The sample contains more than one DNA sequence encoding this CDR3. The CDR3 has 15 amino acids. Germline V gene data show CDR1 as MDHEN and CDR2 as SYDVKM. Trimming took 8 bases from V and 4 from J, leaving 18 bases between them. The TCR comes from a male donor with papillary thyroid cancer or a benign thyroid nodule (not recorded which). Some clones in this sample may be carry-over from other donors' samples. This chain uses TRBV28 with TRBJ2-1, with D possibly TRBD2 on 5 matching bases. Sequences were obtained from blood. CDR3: CASLLTGGLYNEQFF. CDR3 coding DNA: TGTGCCAGCCTACTGACTGGCGGGTTGTACAATGAGCAGTTCTTC.